This T cell receptor (beta chain) is drawn from a study of glioma-infiltrating T cells after dendritic cell vaccination. On the study more broadly: Autologous tumor lysate-pulsed dendritic cell vaccination was given between the early 2000s and the early 2010s. Broader study findings: Complete blood and tumor specimen sets were limited to few patients.

Time point here: after dendritic cell vaccination, including at tumor progression/relapse. Here immunoSEQ multiplex PCR was the method, and the copy in TCRdb shows in-frame clones only, minus some. The data contain roughly 60,000 clones, over 75% of them singletons. The J segment lost 3 bases and the V segment lost 2 bases, leaving 9 bases of the junction unmatched. CDR3 length equals 16 residues. The germline V gene has CDR1 SGHRS and CDR2 YFSETQ. On this clone: Antigen: not known.

This sequence joins TRBV5-1 and TRBJ2-7, with TRBD1 matching 9 bases. The sample here was blood, taken after dendritic cell vaccination. This clonotype was obtained from a human donor with glioblastoma. The CDR3 loop reads CASSFPGQGLVYEQYF. CDR3 nucleotide sequence: TGCGCCAGCAGCTTTCCCGGACAGGGGTTGGTCTACGAGCAGTACTTC.